The T cell receptor (beta chain) under discussion was sequenced for a study of blood T cell repertoires in COVID-19. Across the study: Acute and convalescent COVID-19 samples came from the United States, Italy and Spain. T cells, B-cell-depleted T cells, or PBMCs provided the cDNA or gDNA that served as material.

Germline V gene sequence: CDR1 LNHDA, CDR2 SQIVND (reference sequence). The CDR3 is made up of 15 amino acids. V shed 2 bases, J shed 10 bases, and the junction held 7 bases outside the gene matches. Generated by immunoSEQ multiplex PCR, the TCRdb table keeps only in-frame clones and is missing some. The sample holds just under 65,000 clones, roughly 75% seen once. The clonotype comes from a man aged 60 to 75 with COVID-19, enrolled during active disease. This chain joins TRBV19 and TRBJ1-6; TRBD1 matches 8 bases. Sequencing was carried out using peripheral blood. The chain's CDR3 is CASSIHRQGTSPLHF. The CDR3 DNA follows: TGTGCCAGTAGTATACACCGACAGGGGACATCACCCCTCCACTTT.